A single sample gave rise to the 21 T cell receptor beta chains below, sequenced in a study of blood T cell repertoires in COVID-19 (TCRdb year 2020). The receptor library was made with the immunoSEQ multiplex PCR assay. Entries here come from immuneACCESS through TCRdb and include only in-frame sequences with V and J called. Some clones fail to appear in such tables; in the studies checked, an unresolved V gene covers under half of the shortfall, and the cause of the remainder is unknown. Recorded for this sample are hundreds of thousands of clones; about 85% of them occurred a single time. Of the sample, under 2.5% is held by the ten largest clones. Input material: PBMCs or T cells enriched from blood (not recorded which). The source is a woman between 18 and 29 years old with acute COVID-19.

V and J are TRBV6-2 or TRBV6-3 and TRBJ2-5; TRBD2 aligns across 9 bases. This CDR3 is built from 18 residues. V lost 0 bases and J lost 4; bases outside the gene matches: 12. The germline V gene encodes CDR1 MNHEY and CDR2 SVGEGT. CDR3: CASSYSSTSSGRRETQYF. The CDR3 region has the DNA TGTGCCAGCAGTTACTCGTCGACGAGTAGCGGGAGAAGAGAGACCCAGTACTTC.

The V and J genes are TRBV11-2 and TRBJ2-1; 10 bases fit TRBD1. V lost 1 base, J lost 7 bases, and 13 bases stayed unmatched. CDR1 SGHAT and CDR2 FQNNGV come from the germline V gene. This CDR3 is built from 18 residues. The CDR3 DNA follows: TGTGCCAGCAGCTTAGCCTACATGGACAGGGGGAGGGCAAATGAGCAGTTCTTC. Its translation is CASSLAYMDRGRANEQFF.

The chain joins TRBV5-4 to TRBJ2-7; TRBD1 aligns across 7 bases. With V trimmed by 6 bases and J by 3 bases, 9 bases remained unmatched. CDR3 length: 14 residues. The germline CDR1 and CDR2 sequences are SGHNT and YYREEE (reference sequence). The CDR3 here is CASTLRTGDYEQYF. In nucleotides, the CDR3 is TGTGCCAGCACCCTCCGAACAGGGGACTACGAGCAGTACTTC.

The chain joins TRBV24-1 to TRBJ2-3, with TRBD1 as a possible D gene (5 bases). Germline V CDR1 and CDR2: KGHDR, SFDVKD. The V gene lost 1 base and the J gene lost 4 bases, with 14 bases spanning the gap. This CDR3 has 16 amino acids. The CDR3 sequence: CATSDFSRAGADTQYF. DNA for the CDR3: TGTGCCACCAGTGATTTCTCCAGGGCAGGAGCAGATACGCAGTATTTT.

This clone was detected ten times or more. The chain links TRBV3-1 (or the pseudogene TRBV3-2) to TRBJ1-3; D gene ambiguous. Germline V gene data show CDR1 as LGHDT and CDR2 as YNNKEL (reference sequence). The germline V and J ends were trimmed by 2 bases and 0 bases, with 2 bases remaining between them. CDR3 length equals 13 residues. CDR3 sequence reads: CASSQLSGNTIYF. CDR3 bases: TGTGCCAGCAGCCAACTCTCTGGAAACACCATATATTTT.

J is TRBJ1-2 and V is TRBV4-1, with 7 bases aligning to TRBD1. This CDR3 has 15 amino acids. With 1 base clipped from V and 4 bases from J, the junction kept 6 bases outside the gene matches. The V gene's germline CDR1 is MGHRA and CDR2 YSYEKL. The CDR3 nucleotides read TGCGCCAGCAGCCAAGGGTCAGGGGGAGGCTATGGCTACACCTTC. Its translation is CASSQGSGGGYGYTF.

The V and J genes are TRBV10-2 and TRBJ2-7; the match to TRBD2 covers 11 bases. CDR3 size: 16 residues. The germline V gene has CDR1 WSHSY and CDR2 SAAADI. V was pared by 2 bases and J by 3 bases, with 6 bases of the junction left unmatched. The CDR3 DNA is TGCGCCAGCAGTGAGGAACTAGCGGGAGTATACTACGAGCAGTACTTC. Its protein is CASSEELAGVYYEQYF.

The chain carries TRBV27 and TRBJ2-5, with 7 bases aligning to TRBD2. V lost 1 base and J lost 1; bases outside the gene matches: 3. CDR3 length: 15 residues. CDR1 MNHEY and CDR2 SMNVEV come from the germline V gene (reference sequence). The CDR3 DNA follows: TGTGCCAGCAGTTTATTCGCGGGAGTCCAAGAGACCCAGTACTTC. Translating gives CASSLFAGVQETQYF.

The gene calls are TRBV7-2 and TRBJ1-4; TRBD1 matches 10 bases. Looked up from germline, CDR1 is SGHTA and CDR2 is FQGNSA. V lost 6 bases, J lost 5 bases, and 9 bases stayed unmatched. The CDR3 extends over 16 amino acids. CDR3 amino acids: CASRPGTGVMNEKLFF. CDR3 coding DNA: TGTGCCAGCAGGCCCGGGACAGGGGTGATGAATGAAAAACTGTTTTTT. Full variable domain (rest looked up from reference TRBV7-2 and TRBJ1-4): GAGVSQSPSNKVTEKGKDVELRCDPISGHTALYWYRQSLGQGLEFLIYFQGNSAPDKSGLPSDRFSAERTGGSVSTLTIQRTQQEDSAVYLCASRPGTGVMNEKLFFGSGTQLSVL.

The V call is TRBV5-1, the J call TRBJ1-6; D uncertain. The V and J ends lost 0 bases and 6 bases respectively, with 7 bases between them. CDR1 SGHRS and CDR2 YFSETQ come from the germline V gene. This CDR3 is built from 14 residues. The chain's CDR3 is CASSLAEINSPLHF. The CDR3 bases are TGCGCCAGCAGCTTGGCGGAGATTAATTCACCCCTCCACTTT.

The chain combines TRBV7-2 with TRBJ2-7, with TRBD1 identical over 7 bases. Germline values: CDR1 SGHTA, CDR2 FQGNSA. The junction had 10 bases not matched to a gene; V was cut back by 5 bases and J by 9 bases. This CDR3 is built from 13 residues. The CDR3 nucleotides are TGTGCCAGCAGCAACGAGGGACAGTTTGCGCAGTACTTC. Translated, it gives CASSNEGQFAQYF. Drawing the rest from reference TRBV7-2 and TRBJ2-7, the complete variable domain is GAGVSQSPSNKVTEKGKDVELRCDPISGHTALYWYRQSLGQGLEFLIYFQGNSAPDKSGLPSDRFSAERTGGSVSTLTIQRTQQEDSAVYLCASSNEGQFAQYFGPGTRLTVT.

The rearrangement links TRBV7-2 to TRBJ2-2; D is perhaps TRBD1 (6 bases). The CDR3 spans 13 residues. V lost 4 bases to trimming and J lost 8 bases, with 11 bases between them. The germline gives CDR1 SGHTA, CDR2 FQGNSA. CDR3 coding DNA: TGTGCCAGCAGCTCAACCGGGACAGGGGAGCTGTTTTTT. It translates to CASSSTGTGELFF.

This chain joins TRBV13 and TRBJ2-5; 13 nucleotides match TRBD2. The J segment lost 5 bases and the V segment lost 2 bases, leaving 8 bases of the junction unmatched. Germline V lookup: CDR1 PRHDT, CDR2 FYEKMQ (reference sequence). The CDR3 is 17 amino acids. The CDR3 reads CASSLTSGRAGVETQYF. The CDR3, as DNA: TGTGCCAGCAGCTTAACTAGCGGGAGGGCCGGGGTCGAGACCCAGTACTTC.

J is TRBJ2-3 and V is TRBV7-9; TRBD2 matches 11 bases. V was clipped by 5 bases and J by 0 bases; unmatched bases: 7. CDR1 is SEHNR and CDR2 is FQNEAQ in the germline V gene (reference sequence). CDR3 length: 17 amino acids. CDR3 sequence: CASSLKLAGASTDTQYF. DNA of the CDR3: TGTGCCAGCAGCCTAAAACTAGCGGGGGCTAGCACAGATACGCAGTATTTT.

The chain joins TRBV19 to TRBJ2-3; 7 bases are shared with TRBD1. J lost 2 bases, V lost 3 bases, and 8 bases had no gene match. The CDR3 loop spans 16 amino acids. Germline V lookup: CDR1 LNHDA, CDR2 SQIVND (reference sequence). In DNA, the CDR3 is TGTGCCAGTAGTATTGTAGGCAGGGGGTACACAGATACGCAGTATTTT. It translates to CASSIVGRGYTDTQYF.

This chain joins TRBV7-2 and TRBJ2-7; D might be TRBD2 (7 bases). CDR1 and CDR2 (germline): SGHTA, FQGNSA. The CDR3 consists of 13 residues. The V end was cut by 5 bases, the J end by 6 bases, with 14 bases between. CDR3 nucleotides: TGTGCCAGCAGCCCGTGGGGAGGGGGCGAGCAGTACTTC. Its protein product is CASSPWGGGEQYF.

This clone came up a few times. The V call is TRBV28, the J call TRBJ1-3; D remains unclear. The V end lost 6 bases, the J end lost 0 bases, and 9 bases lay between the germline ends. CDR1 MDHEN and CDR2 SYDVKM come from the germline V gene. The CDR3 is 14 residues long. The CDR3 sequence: CASSNSRSGNTIYF. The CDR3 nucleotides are TGTGCCAGCAGCAACTCGCGCTCTGGAAACACCATATATTTT.

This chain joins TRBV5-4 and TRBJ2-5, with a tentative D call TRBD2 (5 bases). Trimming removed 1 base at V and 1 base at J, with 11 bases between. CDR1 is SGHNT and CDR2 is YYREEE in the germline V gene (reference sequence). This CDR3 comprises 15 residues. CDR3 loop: CASSLSATSQETQYF. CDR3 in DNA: TGTGCCAGCAGCTTGTCCGCAACTAGCCAAGAGACCCAGTACTTC.

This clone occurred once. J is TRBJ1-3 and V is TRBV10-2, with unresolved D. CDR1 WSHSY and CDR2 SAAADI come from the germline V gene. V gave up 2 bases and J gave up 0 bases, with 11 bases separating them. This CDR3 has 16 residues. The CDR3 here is CASSETALNSGNTIYF. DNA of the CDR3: TGCGCCAGCAGTGAGACAGCCTTAAACTCTGGAAACACCATATATTTT.

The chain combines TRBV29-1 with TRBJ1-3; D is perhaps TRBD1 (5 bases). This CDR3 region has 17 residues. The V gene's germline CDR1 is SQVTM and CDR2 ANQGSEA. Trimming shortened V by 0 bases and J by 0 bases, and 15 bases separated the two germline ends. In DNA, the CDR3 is TGCAGCGTTGAAGAGGTTGCGGCAGGGTCCTCTGGAAACACCATATATTTT. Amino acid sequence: CSVEEVAAGSSGNTIYF.

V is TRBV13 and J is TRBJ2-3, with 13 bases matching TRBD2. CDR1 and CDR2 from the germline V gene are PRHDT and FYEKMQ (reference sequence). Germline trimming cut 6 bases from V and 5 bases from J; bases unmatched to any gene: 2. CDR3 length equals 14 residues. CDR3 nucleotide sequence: TGTGCCAGCAGGACTAGCGGGAGGAGAGATACGCAGTATTTT. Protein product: CASRTSGRRDTQYF.